This T cell receptor beta chain was recovered during a study of shared clonotypes between healthy human individuals. Study-level background: Per-donor plates numbered three CD4 naive, three CD4 memory, two CD8 naive and one CD8 memory.

Germline V gives CDR1 MNHEY, CDR2 SMNVEV (reference sequence). The V and J ends lost 3 bases and 3 bases respectively, with 11 bases between them. The CDR3 sequence is 15 residues long. CD4+ cell separation produced CD45RA+ naive and CD45RA-negative memory subsets. The repertoire was sequenced with immunoSEQ multiplex PCR; TCRdb's copy has only in-frame clones and lacks some. Among around 2.5 million clones, more than 85% were seen once, and the ten largest hold 0.36%. The clonotype was recovered from a man aged 18 to 29 in good health. Some clones in this sample may be carry-over from other donors' samples. The chain uses TRBV27 and TRBJ2-2; D unresolved. Sequencing was carried out using naive CD4+ T cells from PBMCs. Subset denoted: CD45RA+ positively selected. The CDR3: CASSLETDHTGELFF. CDR3 DNA sequence: TGTGCCAGCAGTTTGGAGACGGACCACACCGGGGAGCTGTTTTTT.